The 21 T cell receptor beta chains below were found in one sample sequenced in a study of CD8 T cells in ankylosing spondylitis. MiXCR, run by TCRdb on the 5' RACE reads, gives a single entry per CDR3 protein. The table includes 250,000 or so distinct CDR3 sequences, more than 20% detected once. Material for sequencing was blood, either unsorted or a sorted T cell fraction (not recorded which). These receptor sequences come from a male donor with ankylosing spondylitis or in good health (not recorded which).

This clonotype was seen a few times. J is TRBJ2-3 and V is TRBV10-3; D is possibly TRBD2 (6 bases). The V gene's germline CDR1 is ENHRY and CDR2 SYGVKD. This CDR3 has 15 amino acids. Trimming removed 6 bases from V and 4 bases from J, with 17 bases in between. CDR3 region: CAIREGGSDADTQYF. DNA of the CDR3: TGTGCCATCAGGGAGGGAGGATCGGATGCAGATACGCAGTATTTT.

The sample holds many counts of this clonotype. This sequence joins TRBV7-9 and TRBJ1-6; possibly TRBD1 for D (5 bases). Germline assignment: CDR1 SEHNR and CDR2 FQNEAQ (reference sequence). This CDR3 has 15 amino acids. V was shortened by 5 bases and J by 9 bases, with 17 bases between the two germline ends. The CDR3 sequence: CASSRSGAGGSPLHF. The CDR3 DNA reads as TGTGCCAGCAGCCGCAGCGGGGCGGGTGGTTCACCCCTCCACTTT.

This clonotype was picked up a small number of times. The chain has TRBV6-5 and TRBJ1-5; D may be TRBD1 (5 bases). V was shortened by 4 bases and J by 5 bases, with 15 bases between the two germline ends. From germline, CDR1 is MNHEY and CDR2 SVGAGI. The CDR3 contains 15 residues. CDR3 residues: CASSSRGGVDQPQHF. The CDR3, as DNA: TGTGCCAGCAGTTCCCGGGGGGGGGTCGATCAGCCCCAGCATTTT.

The chain uses TRBV12-3 or TRBV12-4 and TRBJ2-5; D ambiguous. Deletions cut 6 bases from V and 4 bases from J, with 6 bases between. This CDR3 comprises 11 residues. CDR3: CASSRRETQYF. The CDR3 DNA is TGTGCCAGCAGCCGACGAGAGACCCAGTACTTC.

The chain joins TRBV15 to TRBJ2-7; D is undetermined. The ends were cut back, 0 bases at V and 3 bases at J, with 6 bases in the middle. The CDR3 loop spans 13 amino acids. CDR1 is LNHNV and CDR2 is YYDKDF in the germline V gene (reference sequence). CDR3 amino acids: CATSRDYSYEQYF. The CDR3 region has the DNA TGTGCCACCAGCAGAGATTACAGCTACGAGCAGTACTTC.

The genes are TRBV9 and TRBJ2-2; 8 positions agree with TRBD2. J lost 0 bases, V lost 4 bases, and 5 bases had no gene match. The CDR3 covers 16 residues. Germline CDR1 reads SGDLS; CDR2 reads YYNGEE. The CDR3 region is CASSPQGLANTGELFF. The DNA of the CDR3 is TGTGCCAGCAGCCCCCAGGGACTAGCGAACACCGGGGAGCTGTTTTTT.

The V gene is TRBV12-3 or TRBV12-4, the J gene TRBJ1-1; no firm D call. V was trimmed by 6 bases and J by 0 bases, leaving 8 bases between them. This CDR3 region has 13 residues. CDR3 protein: CASSPDLNTEAFF. The CDR3 coding sequence is TGTGCCAGCAGCCCCGACTTGAACACTGAAGCTTTCTTT.

Ten or more counts support this clonotype. The chain links TRBV12-3 or TRBV12-4 to TRBJ2-5, with D perhaps TRBD1 (7 bases). V was cut by 7 bases and J by 2 bases, with 8 bases left in between. The CDR3 sequence is 12 residues long. CDR3 protein: CASTGGQETQYF. The CDR3 coding sequence is TGTGCCAGCACAGGGGGGCAAGAGACCCAGTACTTC.

The gene calls are TRBV5-5 and TRBJ2-3, with D tentatively TRBD2 (6 bases). Trimming took off 1 base at V and 4 bases at J, with 13 bases between the two ends. CDR1 and CDR2 from the germline V gene are SGHKS and YYEKEE (reference sequence). This CDR3 has 15 amino acids. The DNA for the CDR3 is TGTGCCAGCAGCTTGAGTGGACTAAACGCAGATACGCAGTATTTT. It is translated as CASSLSGLNADTQYF.

This clonotype was seen many times. V gene TRBV28 combines with J gene TRBJ1-1; 8 positions match TRBD1. CDR3 size: 16 residues. Trimming at V came to 5 bases and at J to 7 bases, leaving 15 bases not matched to a gene. Looked up from germline, CDR1 is MDHEN and CDR2 is SYDVKM. The CDR3 DNA sequence: TGTGCCAGCAGTCTACCTCGACGCAGGGGGCTGATTGAAGCTTTCTTT. This codes for CASSLPRRRGLIEAFF.

V is TRBV7-9 and J is TRBJ2-3; tentatively, D is TRBD1 or TRBD2 (5 bases each). V was trimmed by 5 bases and J by 0 bases, leaving 18 bases between them. The CDR3 extends over 17 amino acids. Germline V gene lookup returns CDR1 SEHNR and CDR2 FQNEAQ (reference sequence). CDR3 coding DNA: TGTGCCAGCAGCCCCAGACTCGGGACGGCTAGCACAGATACGCAGTATTTT. Amino acid sequence: CASSPRLGTASTDTQYF.

Turning to this clonotype: A much larger clone differs from this one at a single base, so this may be a read error. V usage is TRBV20-1 and J usage is TRBJ2-1, with 8 bases that match TRBD2. The CDR3 sequence is 14 residues long. CDR1 and CDR2 (germline): DFQATT, SNEGSKA (reference sequence). The CDR3 loop reads CGASPGTRNNEQFF. As DNA, the CDR3 is TGCGGTGCTAGCCCCGGGACTAGGAACAATGAGCAGTTCTTC.

This clonotype has only a few counts. The rearrangement joins TRBV6-1 to TRBJ2-7; possibly TRBD1 for D (5 bases). Deletions cut 6 bases from V and 4 bases from J, with 19 bases between. The germline V gene has CDR1 MNHNS and CDR2 SASEGT. The CDR3 has 15 residues. The CDR3, as DNA: TGTGCCAGCAGCCCAATACGCCCAGGGAAATACGAGCAGTACTTC. Translated: CASSPIRPGKYEQYF.

V and J are TRBV24-1 and TRBJ1-2; D not certain. From germline, CDR1 is KGHDR and CDR2 SFDVKD. The CDR3 consists of 13 residues. Trimming shortened V by 4 bases and J by 5 bases, and 10 bases separated the two germline ends. The CDR3 bases are TGTGCCACCAGTGAGCCGGACGGATATGGCTACACCTTC. Its protein product is CATSEPDGYGYTF.

This clonotype has a count of ten or more. CDR3 residues: CASSLALGETQYF. The CDR3 nucleotides are TGTGCCAGCAGCTTAGCGCTCGGAGAGACCCAGTACTTC. The J gene is TRBJ2-5, the V gene TRBV7-9; D unresolved. Germline CDR1 and CDR2: SEHNR and FQNEAQ (reference sequence). This CDR3 has 13 residues. With 0 bases removed from V and 4 bases from J, the gap between germline ends came to 6 bases.

Only a few counts were recorded for this clonotype. The J gene is TRBJ2-1, the V gene TRBV20-1, with TRBD2 as a possible D gene (5 bases). The length of the CDR3 is 14 residues. Germline lookup yields CDR1 DFQATT and CDR2 SNEGSKA (reference sequence). V was shortened by 2 bases and J by 5 bases, with 13 bases between the two germline ends. For the CDR3, the DNA is TGCAGTGCTAGACCAGGACTGGGGAACAATGAGCAGTTCTTC. Protein sequence: CSARPGLGNNEQFF.

This clonotype was counted between two and nine times. The chain links TRBV7-8 to TRBJ2-7; 7 nucleotides agree with TRBD1. Germline values: CDR1 SGHVS, CDR2 FQNEAQ. V shed 5 bases and J 5 bases; nucleotides not matched to a gene: 6. This CDR3 is built from 13 residues. The DNA for the CDR3 is TGTGCCAGCAGCCGCGACAGGGACCACGAGCAGTACTTC. Amino acid sequence: CASSRDRDHEQYF. Full variable domain (missing parts from reference TRBV7-8 and TRBJ2-7): GAGVSQSPRYKVAKRGQDVALRCDPISGHVSLFWYQQALGQGPEFLTYFQNEAQLDKSGLPSDRFFAERPEGSVSTLKIQRTQQEDSAVYLCASSRDRDHEQYFGPGTRLTVT.

The chain uses TRBV20-1 and TRBJ2-7, with 10 bases fitting TRBD2. The ends lost 0 bases at V and 6 bases at J; junction bases unmatched: 2. The CDR3 contains 13 residues. CDR1 is DFQATT and CDR2 is SNEGSKA in the germline V gene (reference sequence). The CDR3 sequence is CSAREASGGEQYF. As DNA, the CDR3 is TGCAGTGCTAGAGAGGCTAGCGGGGGCGAGCAGTACTTC.

Only a few counts were recorded for this clonotype. The chain employs TRBV6-1 and TRBJ2-2, with 7 nucleotides matching TRBD1. The V and J ends lost 6 bases and 8 bases, in that order; junction bases with no gene match: 6. The CDR3 extends over 13 amino acids. Germline V gene sequence: CDR1 MNHNS, CDR2 SASEGT. The CDR3 loop is CASSRQGLGELFF. CDR3 DNA sequence: TGTGCCAGCAGCCGACAGGGTTTGGGGGAGCTGTTTTTT.

This clonotype was counted only a few times. At one of its ends the junction is not consistent with the germline gene, which may arise from a read error. The V gene is TRBV20-1, the J gene TRBJ2-5, with 10 bases identical to TRBD2. The CDR3 is 14 residues long. Germline lookup yields CDR1 DFQATT and CDR2 SNEGSKA (reference sequence). Here the CDR3 DNA reads TGCAGTGCCAGAGAGTGGACTAGCGGAGAGACCCAGTACTTC. It translates to CSAREWTSGETQYF.

The V call is TRBV20-1, the J call TRBJ2-5, with D perhaps matching TRBD2 (6 bases). The CDR3 has 12 amino acids. V dropped 7 bases and J dropped 5 bases, with 14 bases sitting between them. CDR1 is DFQATT and CDR2 is SNEGSKA in the germline V gene (reference sequence). The chain's CDR3 is CSGQAGKETQYF. The CDR3 nucleotides are TGCAGTGGCCAGGCGGGGAAGGAGACCCAGTACTTC.